The sequence of this T cell receptor beta chain was determined in a study of blood T cells in healthy people across ages. Together with a sample-barcoded 5' primer, a J-beta primer mix was included in a second PCR lasting roughly 6 to 12 cycles. Researchers report that a template-switch adaptor with 12 random nucleotides tagged each cDNA molecule. TCRdb re-called the 5' RACE reads through MiXCR, storing one row per CDR3 protein. The sample yields some 640,000 distinct CDR3 sequences, less than 35% seen once. General study findings and limits: Since the PBMCs were unsorted, naive and antigen-experienced cells could not be conclusively compared.

This clonotype was recorded a few times. Its antigen is undetermined. Donors were healthy Caucasian individuals from Russia aged roughly 6 to 95. Germline V gene sequence: CDR1 SGDLS, CDR2 YYNGEE. V was clipped by 4 bases and J by 5 bases; unmatched bases: 7. CDR3 size: 16 residues. This chain uses TRBV9 with TRBJ2-1, with 12 bases identical to TRBD2. The TCR sequence derives from a woman aged 80 or over in good health. The source material was blood. The CDR3 bases are TGTGCCAGCAGCCCACTAGCGGGGGGAACGAACAATGAGCAGTTCTTC. Its protein product is CASSPLAGGTNNEQFF. Together with reference TRBV9 and TRBJ2-1, the CDR3 gives the full variable domain: DSGVTQTPKHLITATGQRVTLRCSPRSGDLSVYWYQQSLDQGLQFLIQYYNGEERAKGNILERFSAQQFPDLHSELNLSSLELGDSALYFCASSPLAGGTNNEQFFGPGTRLTVL.